Detailed here is one T cell receptor beta chain. The target of this receptor is not known. It has no much larger one-base neighbor in the sample; base qualities were not kept. CDR1 and CDR2 are drawn from the germline V gene (reference sequence): SEHNR, FQNEAQ. V loses 1 base of germline sequence and J loses 5 bases, and the interval between the two ends is 17 bases. The CDR3 holds 16 amino acids from the cysteine to the phenylalanine. The read is trimmed to its CDR3 DNA, 48 bases read in frame from base 1. The data are from a study of shared clonotypes between healthy human individuals (TCRdb year 2020). With respect to the entire study: The cohort included three men and a couple of women between 18 and 49 years of age. For each donor, CD4 naive and CD4 memory were each given three plates, CD8 naive was given two plates, and CD8 memory was given one plate. The study deeply sequenced blood TCR repertoires of five healthy adults to estimate repertoire size and the extent of clonotype sharing between individuals. Different laboratories and diverse techniques were used to prepare libraries and sequence TCR repertoires, to increase sequencing depth and limit assay-specific biases. Leukapheresis yielded between about 0.94 and 9.5 billion PBMCs per donor. Points the paper makes about the study in general: Pairwise subsampling led to the expectation that sequencing depth would affect the degree of clonotype sharing among donors. When four donors were compared, the shared fraction of clonotypes was about 5.5% for naive CD4, less than 4% for naive CD8, more than 2% for memory CD4, and 0.4% for memory CD8. Because the study included a small number of donors, the genetic and exposure-history diversity represented was limited. Sampling was limited to blood, and TCR repertoires in tissue likely differ from TCR repertoires in blood. Naive subsets generally had larger estimated clonotype richness than memory subsets. Rarefaction of sorted-subset datasets indicated incomplete sequencing despite the large sequencing depth. Compared with non-shared clonotypes, clonotypes shared by all four sorted-subset donors had higher generation probabilities.

TCR CDR3 regions were amplified from genomic DNA by multiplex PCR using the deep immunoSEQ assay. Genomic DNA extracted from each cell subset was distributed evenly over all wells of several immunoSEQ 96-well plates, and each plate served as one replicate. Each replicate PCR for sorted subsets received around 0.2 ug genomic DNA, equal to roughly 29,000 T cell genomes. Purified libraries were quantified with a Qubit 3.0 fluorometer, sized on a Bioanalyzer 2100, and re-quantified with the KAPA Library Quantification kit. Each immunoSEQ 96-well plate was sequenced on its own single-read 150-cycle Illumina NextSeq 550 flow cell. Concerning the study's data processing: Because the immunoSEQ output included only junctional sequences and no quality scores, the filtering could not be the same as the filtering used for full-length reads. To assign V/J genes and CDR3, sequences were annotated against IMGT germline references using PyIR, a Python wrapper for IgBLAST v1.9. Reads were filtered out if the reads had weak V/J assignments (E-value above 1e-6), no CDR3, stop codons, out-of-frame junctions, or ambiguous translated residues. V3J clonotypes were defined as sequences sharing an identical inferred V gene, J gene, and CDR3 amino acid sequence. The percentage overlap between two repertoires was calculated by dividing the number of shared unique clonotypes by the size of the smaller repertoire. Richness of each repertoire was evaluated using RTK rarefaction, the Chao1 estimator, and Recon v2.1 estimates of unobserved clonotypes. Generation probabilities for all TCRbeta clonotypes obtained by the gDNA method from a handful of donors were computed using OLGA. TCRdb retrieved this table from immuneACCESS and kept in-frame rearrangements only. Not all clones are present; in checked studies, unresolved V genes account for under half, and no reason is known for the remainder. That table gives V, J and clone size, and the DNA gave D and trimming. The sample table records about 2 million clones; approximately 95% of these occur just once. The ten largest account for less than 1.5% of the sample.

CD8 naive samples were CD45RO-negative cells positively selected for CCR7, giving a CD45RA+CCR7+ population that excluded TemRA cells. The donors were healthy, HIV-negative adults who had no recently reported acute infections or vaccinations. Every donor was a Caucasian adult residing in Nashville, Tennessee, USA. After blood collection by leukapheresis, PBMCs were isolated using Ficoll-Histopaque density gradient centrifugation and then cryopreserved in the vapor phase of liquid nitrogen. Purity and quantity of every magnetically sorted T cell population were checked by analytical flow cytometry. Genomic DNA was isolated from every sorted fraction and measured by UV absorbance on a Nanodrop 2000c.

Sequencing was carried out using naive CD8+ T cells sorted from blood. The intended sense of this specimen's cell subset or site label: CD45RA+CCR7+. The chain employs TRBV7-9 and TRBJ2-5; no D gene is confidently identified. The clonotype originates from a man aged 18 to 30 in good health. The DNA sequence is TGTGCCAGCAGCTTAGTTAGGAGAATGGCCGGGGAGACCCAGTACTTC. Translated, this is CASSLVRRMAGETQYF.